These T cell receptor beta chains were read from a single sample in a study of PD-L1 blockade in urothelial cancer. Assay: immunoSEQ multiplex PCR; the TCRdb copy retains only in-frame clones and omits some. The sample shows fewer than 50,000 clones, around 80% of them seen only once. Sequencing was performed on PBMCs, taken around atezolizumab (anti-PD-L1) treatment. The receptors originated from a man aged 70-80 years with urothelial cancer. The CDR3 runs from the conserved cysteine through the conserved F or W. D genes are given only for firm matches. Size is omitted from some rows. Given values are once, few, many or a class for expanded clones.

v_call	d_call	j_call	clone_size	cdr3_aa	cdr3_nt
TRBV30	TRBD2	TRBJ2-7	.	CAWRIQGLAGYEQYF	TGTGCCTGGCGAATCCAGGGACTAGCGGGGTACGAGCAGTACTTC
TRBV5-1	TRBD1	TRBJ2-2	.	CASTMAGGTGELFF	TGCGCCAGCACGATGGCAGGGGGCACCGGGGAGCTGTTTTTT
TRBV5-4	TRBD2	TRBJ2-5	.	CATGGDQETQYF	TGTGCCACCGGGGGGGACCAAGAGACCCAGTACTTC
TRBV5-1	.	TRBJ2-1	.	CASRRGGDNEQFF	TGCGCCAGCAGGCGTGGAGGGGACAATGAGCAGTTCTTC
TRBV7-9	TRBD1	TRBJ2-3	.	CASSSDRASTDTQYF	TGTGCCAGCAGCTCGGACAGGGCGAGCACAGATACGCAGTATTTT
TRBV5-1	.	TRBJ1-4	.	CASSFEQGHEKLFF	TGCGCCAGCAGCTTTGAACAGGGCCATGAAAAACTGTTTTTT
TRBV5-4	TRBD2	TRBJ2-4	.	CASSLASGGADIQYF	TGTGCCAGCAGCTTGGCTAGCGGGGGGGCTGACATTCAGTACTTC
TRBV9	TRBD1	TRBJ2-7	.	CASSLRQGYEQYF	TGTGCCAGCAGCTTGAGACAGGGGTACGAGCAGTACTTC
TRBV25-1	.	TRBJ1-1	.	CASSEGRFGPRGFEAFF	TGTGCCAGCAGTGAAGGGAGATTTGGGCCCCGCGGGTTTGAAGCTTTCTTT
TRBV6-1	.	TRBJ1-5	.	CASSTPGIGQPQHF	TGTGCCAGCAGTACCCCGGGGATTGGTCAGCCCCAGCATTTT
TRBV5-6	TRBD2	TRBJ2-2	once	CASSLGLAGGTGELFF	TGTGCCAGCAGCTTGGGGCTAGCGGGAGGAACCGGGGAGCTGTTTTTT
TRBV18	TRBD1	TRBJ1-1	.	CASSRDRGPEAFF	TGTGCCAGCTCACGGGACAGGGGGCCTGAAGCTTTCTTT
TRBV11-3	TRBD2	TRBJ2-1	.	CASSRGLAGGFVEQFF	TGTGCCAGCAGCCGGGGACTAGCGGGAGGGTTTGTTGAGCAGTTCTTC
TRBV7-8	.	TRBJ1-5	.	CASSKITGQTQPQHF	TGTGCCAGCAGCAAGATTACGGGACAAACTCAGCCCCAGCATTTT
TRBV5-1	.	TRBJ1-1	once	CASSSSGTNTEAFF	TGCGCCAGCAGCTCGTCAGGAACGAACACTGAAGCTTTCTTT
TRBV19	TRBD1	TRBJ1-4	.	CASTQGQGHYEKLFF	TGTGCCAGTACCCAGGGACAGGGTCACTATGAAAAACTGTTTTTT
TRBV5-1	.	TRBJ2-3	.	CASSIRTRASTDTQYF	TGCGCCAGCAGCATCCGGACTCGGGCTAGCACAGATACGCAGTATTTT
TRBV2	TRBD1	TRBJ1-2	.	CASSPGTGGITGGYTF	TGTGCCAGCAGCCCCGGGACAGGGGGTATAACGGGCGGCTACACCTTC
TRBV27	.	TRBJ1-2	.	CASSLSLGRVNAGYTF	TGTGCCAGCAGTTTAAGCTTGGGCAGGGTTAACGCTGGCTACACCTTC
TRBV5-1	TRBD2	TRBJ2-2	.	CASSLTSGTGELFF	TGCGCCAGCAGCTTAACTAGCGGAACCGGGGAGCTGTTTTTT
TRBV5-1	TRBD2	TRBJ2-1	.	CASSTASGYEQFF	TGCGCCAGCAGTACGGCTAGCGGGTATGAGCAGTTCTTC
TRBV6-6	.	TRBJ1-2	.	CASNIGASTNYGYTF	TGTGCCAGCAATATCGGAGCGAGTACTAACTATGGCTACACCTTC
TRBV28	TRBD2	TRBJ2-7	.	CASSSGRIYEQYF	TGTGCCAGCTCCAGCGGGAGAATTTACGAGCAGTACTTC
TRBV19	TRBD2	TRBJ2-1	.	CASMLAGGNEQFF	TGTGCCAGTATGTTGGCGGGAGGAAATGAGCAGTTCTTC
TRBV5-6	.	TRBJ1-4	once	CASSLALQGTNEKLFF	TGTGCCAGCAGCTTGGCCCTACAGGGAACTAATGAAAAACTGTTTTTT
TRBV7-9	.	TRBJ1-5	once	CASSQQDSSNQPQHF	TGTGCCAGCAGCCAGCAGGATAGTTCTAATCAGCCCCAGCATTTT
TRBV7-6	.	TRBJ1-6	.	CASSLGRMDNSPLHF	TGTGCCAGCAGCTTAGGGCGGATGGATAATTCACCCCTCCACTTT
TRBV7-9	TRBD2	TRBJ2-3	.	CASSWAGTTTDTQYF	TGTGCCAGCAGCTGGGCCGGGACTACCACAGATACGCAGTATTTT
TRBV5-4	TRBD2	TRBJ2-5	once	CASQSAGREGKTQYF	TGTGCCAGCCAATCAGCAGGGCGGGAGGGGAAGACCCAGTACTTC
TRBV7-2	TRBD1	TRBJ2-4	.	CASSLGQTSEAKNIQYF	TGTGCCAGCAGCCTGGGACAGACCTCTGAGGCCAAAAACATTCAGTACTTC
TRBV18	.	TRBJ2-7	.	CASSPSRTFTYEQYF	TGTGCCAGCTCACCTAGCAGGACATTTACCTACGAGCAGTACTTC
TRBV6-5	TRBD2	TRBJ2-7	.	CASNNREGVVYEQYF	TGTGCCAGCAATAATCGGGAGGGGGTCGTCTACGAGCAGTACTTC
TRBV19	TRBD2	TRBJ2-1	.	CASSTTSGRVAEQFF	TGTGCCAGTAGTACGACTAGCGGGAGAGTCGCTGAGCAGTTCTTC
TRBV9	TRBD2	TRBJ2-5	.	CASSANTLAGETQYF	TGTGCCAGCAGCGCTAATACACTAGCGGGAGAGACCCAGTACTTC
TRBV19	.	TRBJ2-3	.	CASSMTGRTDTQYF	TGTGCCAGTAGTATGACAGGTCGCACAGATACGCAGTATTTT
TRBV19	.	TRBJ2-5	.	CASSIVQGETQYF	TGTGCCAGTAGTATAGTCCAGGGAGAGACCCAGTACTTC
TRBV19	.	TRBJ1-4	once	CASSIGRGGEKLFF	TGTGCCAGTAGTATTGGGAGGGGAGGTGAAAAACTGTTTTTT
TRBV29-1	TRBD2	TRBJ2-1	.	CSDSGTSESYNEQFF	TGCAGCGACTCTGGTACTAGCGAGTCCTACAATGAGCAGTTCTTC
TRBV5-1	TRBD1	TRBJ1-1	once	CASSLGGSGQALEAFF	TGCGCCAGCAGCTTGGGGGGGAGTGGACAGGCCCTTGAAGCTTTCTTT
TRBV28	TRBD2	TRBJ2-3	.	CASTPQRGTQYF	TGTGCCAGCACCCCCCAGCGGGGTACGCAGTATTTT
TRBV9	TRBD2	TRBJ2-5	.	CASSPGTTQETQYF	TGTGCCAGCAGCCCAGGGACTACCCAAGAGACCCAGTACTTC
TRBV18	.	TRBJ2-7	.	CASSPSAGGEQYF	TGTGCCAGCTCACCATCCGCGGGCGGCGAGCAGTACTTC
TRBV6-5	TRBD1	TRBJ1-2	.	CASTRDRGLLGYTF	TGTGCCAGCACTAGGGACAGGGGGCTGCTTGGCTACACCTTC
TRBV15	.	TRBJ1-5	.	CATSRSVSNQPQHF	TGTGCCACCAGCAGATCAGTAAGCAATCAGCCCCAGCATTTT
TRBV7-7	.	TRBJ1-3	.	CASSQGIGNTIYF	TGTGCCAGCAGCCAGGGAATTGGCAACACCATATATTTT
TRBV7-3	.	TRBJ1-6	.	CASSLRPGNSPLHF	TGTGCCAGCAGCTTAAGGCCAGGGAATTCACCCCTCCACTTT
TRBV29-1	TRBD2	TRBJ2-3	.	CSVETSQTDTQYF	TGCAGCGTGGAGACTAGCCAAACAGATACGCAGTATTTT
TRBV7-2	.	TRBJ2-3	.	CASSLESRTDTQYF	TGTGCCAGCAGCTTGGAGTCCCGCACAGATACGCAGTATTTT
TRBV5-1	TRBD2	TRBJ2-3	.	CASSLLAGVKGDTQYF	TGCGCCAGCAGCTTGTTGGCGGGAGTCAAGGGAGATACGCAGTATTTT
TRBV2	.	TRBJ2-2	.	CASMGSNTGELFF	TGTGCCAGCATGGGCTCAAACACCGGGGAGCTGTTTTTT
TRBV14	.	TRBJ2-2	once	CASSQDLSGELFF	TGTGCCAGCAGCCAAGATCTTAGCGGCGAGCTGTTTTTT
TRBV7-9	TRBD1	TRBJ2-2	.	CASSQQGVGTGELFF	TGTGCCAGCAGCCAACAGGGGGTAGGCACCGGGGAGCTGTTTTTT
TRBV9	TRBD1	TRBJ2-7	.	CASSVTGAEEQYF	TGTGCCAGCAGCGTGACAGGGGCCGAAGAGCAGTACTTC
TRBV6-1	.	TRBJ1-2	.	CASSEVADYGYTF	TGTGCCAGCAGTGAAGTCGCAGACTATGGCTACACCTTC
TRBV15	.	TRBJ1-5	.	CATSPEMWSGIDQPQHF	TGTGCCACCAGCCCAGAGATGTGGTCGGGGATAGATCAGCCCCAGCATTTT